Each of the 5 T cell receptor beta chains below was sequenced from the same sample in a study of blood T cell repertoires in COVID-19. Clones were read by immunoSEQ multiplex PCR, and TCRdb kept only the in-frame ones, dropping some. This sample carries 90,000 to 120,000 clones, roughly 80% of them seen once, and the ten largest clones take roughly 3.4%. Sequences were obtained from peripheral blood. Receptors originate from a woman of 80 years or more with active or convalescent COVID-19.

The CDR3 is CATASGAPETQYF. CDR3 coding DNA: TGTGCCACGGCTAGCGGGGCCCCAGAGACCCAGTACTTC. The V gene is TRBV10-3, the J gene TRBJ2-5, with 9 bases aligning to TRBD2. The CDR3 covers 13 residues. V shed 10 bases, J shed 4 bases, and the junction held 7 bases outside the gene matches. Germline V gene data show CDR1 as ENHRY and CDR2 as SYGVKD.

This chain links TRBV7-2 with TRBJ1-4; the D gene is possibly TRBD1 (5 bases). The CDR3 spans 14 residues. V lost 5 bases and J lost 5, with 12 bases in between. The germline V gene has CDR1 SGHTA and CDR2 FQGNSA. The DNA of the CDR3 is TGTGCCAGCAGCCACGATACAGGAAATGAAAAACTGTTTTTT. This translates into CASSHDTGNEKLFF.

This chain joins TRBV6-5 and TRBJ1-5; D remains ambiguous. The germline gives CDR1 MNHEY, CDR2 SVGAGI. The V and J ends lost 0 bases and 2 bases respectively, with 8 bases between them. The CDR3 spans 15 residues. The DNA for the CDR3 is TGTGCCAGCAGTTACTCGAACGGAGGCAATCAGCCCCAGCATTTT. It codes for CASSYSNGGNQPQHF.

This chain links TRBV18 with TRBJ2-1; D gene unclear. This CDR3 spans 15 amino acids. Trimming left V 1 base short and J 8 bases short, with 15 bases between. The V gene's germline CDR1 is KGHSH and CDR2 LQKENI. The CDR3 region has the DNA TGTGCCAGCTCACCACTGGGCTCTACGGTGGATGAGCAGTTCTTC. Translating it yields CASSPLGSTVDEQFF.

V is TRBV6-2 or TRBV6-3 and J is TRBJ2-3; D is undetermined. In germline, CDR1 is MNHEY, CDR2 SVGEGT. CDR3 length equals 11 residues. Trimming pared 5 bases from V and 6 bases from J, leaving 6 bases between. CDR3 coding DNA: TGTGCCAGCAGTAACACGGATACGCAGTATTTT. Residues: CASSNTDTQYF.